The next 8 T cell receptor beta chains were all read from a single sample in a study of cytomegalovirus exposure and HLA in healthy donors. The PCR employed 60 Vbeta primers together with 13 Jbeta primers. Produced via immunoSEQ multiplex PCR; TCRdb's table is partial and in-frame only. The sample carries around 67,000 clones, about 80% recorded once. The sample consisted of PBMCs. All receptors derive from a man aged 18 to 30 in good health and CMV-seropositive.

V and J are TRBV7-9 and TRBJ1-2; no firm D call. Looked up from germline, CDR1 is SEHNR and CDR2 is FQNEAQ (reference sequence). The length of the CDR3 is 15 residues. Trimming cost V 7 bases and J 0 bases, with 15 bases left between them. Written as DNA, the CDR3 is TGTGCCAGCACCCCCCCCGGAGTTGCTAACTATGGCTACACCTTC. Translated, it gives CASTPPGVANYGYTF.

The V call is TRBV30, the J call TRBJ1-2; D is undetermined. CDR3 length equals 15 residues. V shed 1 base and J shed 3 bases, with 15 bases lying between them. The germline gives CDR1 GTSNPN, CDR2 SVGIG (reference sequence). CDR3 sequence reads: CAWSGSLDNHYGYTF. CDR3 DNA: TGTGCCTGGAGTGGAAGTCTCGACAACCACTATGGCTACACCTTC.

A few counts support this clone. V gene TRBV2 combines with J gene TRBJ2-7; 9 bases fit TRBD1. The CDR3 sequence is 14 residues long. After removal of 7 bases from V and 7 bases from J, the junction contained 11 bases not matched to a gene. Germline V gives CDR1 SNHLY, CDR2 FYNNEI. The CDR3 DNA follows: TGTGCCAGCATACTCGGGACAGGGAAGTGGGAGCAGTACTTC. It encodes CASILGTGKWEQYF.

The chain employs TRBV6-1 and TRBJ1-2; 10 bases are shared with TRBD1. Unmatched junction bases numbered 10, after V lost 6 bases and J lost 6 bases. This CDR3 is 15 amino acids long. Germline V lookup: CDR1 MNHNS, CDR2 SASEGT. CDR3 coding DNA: TGTGCCAGCAGCGTCCTCACGGGACAGGGGCATGGCTACACCTTC. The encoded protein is CASSVLTGQGHGYTF.

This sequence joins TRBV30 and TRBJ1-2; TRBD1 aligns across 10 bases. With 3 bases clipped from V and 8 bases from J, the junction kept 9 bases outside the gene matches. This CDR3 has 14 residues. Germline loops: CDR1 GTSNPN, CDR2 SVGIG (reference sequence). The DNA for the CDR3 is TGTGCCTGGAGGGTGACAGGGGGCGGCTTCGGCTACACCTTC. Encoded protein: CAWRVTGGGFGYTF.

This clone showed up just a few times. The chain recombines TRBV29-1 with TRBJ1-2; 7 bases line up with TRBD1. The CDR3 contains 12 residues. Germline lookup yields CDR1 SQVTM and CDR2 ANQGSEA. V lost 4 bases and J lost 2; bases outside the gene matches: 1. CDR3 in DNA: TGCAGCGTTGGACAGGGCAACTATGGCTACACCTTC. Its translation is CSVGQGNYGYTF.

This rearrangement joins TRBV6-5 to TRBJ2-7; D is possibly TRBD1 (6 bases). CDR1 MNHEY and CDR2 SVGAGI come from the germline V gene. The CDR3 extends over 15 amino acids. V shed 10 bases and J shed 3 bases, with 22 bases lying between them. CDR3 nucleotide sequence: TGTGCCACCCTCATACACCTGGGGGCGAGCTACGAGCAGTACTTC. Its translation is CATLIHLGASYEQYF.

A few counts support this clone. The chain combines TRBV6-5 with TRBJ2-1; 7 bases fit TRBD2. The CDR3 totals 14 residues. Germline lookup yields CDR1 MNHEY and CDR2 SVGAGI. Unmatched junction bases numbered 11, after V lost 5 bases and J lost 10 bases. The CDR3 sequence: CASSTPGLPHEQFF. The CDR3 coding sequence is TGTGCCAGCAGTACGCCGGGACTACCCCACGAGCAGTTCTTC.